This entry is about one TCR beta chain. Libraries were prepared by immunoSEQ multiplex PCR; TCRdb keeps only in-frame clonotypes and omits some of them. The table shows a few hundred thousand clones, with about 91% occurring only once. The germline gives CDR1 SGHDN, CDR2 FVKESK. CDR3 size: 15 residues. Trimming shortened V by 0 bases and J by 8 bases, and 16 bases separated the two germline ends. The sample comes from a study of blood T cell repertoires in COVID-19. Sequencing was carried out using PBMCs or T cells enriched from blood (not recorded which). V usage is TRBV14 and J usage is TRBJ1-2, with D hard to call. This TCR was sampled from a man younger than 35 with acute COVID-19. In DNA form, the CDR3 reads TGTGCCAGCAGCCAAGAAGGCCCGGTAGCGGGCGGCTACACCTTC. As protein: CASSQEGPVAGGYTF.